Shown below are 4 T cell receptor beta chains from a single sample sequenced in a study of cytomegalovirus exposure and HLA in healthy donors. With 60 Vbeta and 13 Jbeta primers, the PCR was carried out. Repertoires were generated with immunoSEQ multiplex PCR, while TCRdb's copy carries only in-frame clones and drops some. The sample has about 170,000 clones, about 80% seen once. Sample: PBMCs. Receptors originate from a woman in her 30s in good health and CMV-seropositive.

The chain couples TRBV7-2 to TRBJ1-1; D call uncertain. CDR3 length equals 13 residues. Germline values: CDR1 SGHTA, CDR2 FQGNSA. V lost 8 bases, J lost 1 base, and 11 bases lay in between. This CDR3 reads CASLRNPNTEAFF. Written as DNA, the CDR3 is TGTGCCAGCCTGAGGAATCCGAACACTGAAGCTTTCTTT.

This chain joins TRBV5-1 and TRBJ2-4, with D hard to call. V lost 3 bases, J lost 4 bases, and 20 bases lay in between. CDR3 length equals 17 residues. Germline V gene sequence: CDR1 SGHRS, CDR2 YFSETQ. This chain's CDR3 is CASSYRVPRPKKNIQYF. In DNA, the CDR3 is TGCGCCAGCAGCTACCGAGTTCCTCGCCCCAAGAAAAACATTCAGTACTTC.

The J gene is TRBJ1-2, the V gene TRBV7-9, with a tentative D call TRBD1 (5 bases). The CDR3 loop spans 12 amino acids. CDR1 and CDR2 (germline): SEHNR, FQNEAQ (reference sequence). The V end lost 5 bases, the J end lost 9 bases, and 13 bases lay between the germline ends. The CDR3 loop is CASSAHDSRYTF. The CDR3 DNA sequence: TGTGCCAGCAGCGCCCACGACAGCCGCTACACCTTC. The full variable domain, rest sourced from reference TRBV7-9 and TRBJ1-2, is DTGVSQNPRHKITKRGQNVTFRCDPISEHNRLYWYRQTLGQGPEFLTYFQNEAQLEKSRLLSDRFSAERPKGSFSTLEIQRTEQGDSAMYLCASSAHDSRYTFGSGTRLTVV.

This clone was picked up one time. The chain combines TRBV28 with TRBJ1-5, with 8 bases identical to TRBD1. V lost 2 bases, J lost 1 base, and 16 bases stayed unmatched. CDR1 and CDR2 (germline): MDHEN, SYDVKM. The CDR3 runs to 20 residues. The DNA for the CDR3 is TGTGCCAGCAGTTTAATTGGTGGCAGGGGGCAACTTTTAAGCAATCAGCCCCAGCATTTT. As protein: CASSLIGGRGQLLSNQPQHF.